The present T cell receptor (beta chain) was sequenced within a study of identical twins. TCRdb re-analysed the 5' RACE reads in MiXCR, keeping a single row per CDR3 protein. The sample comprises approximately 210,000 distinct CDR3 sequences, 6.5% of which are singletons, and less than 15% rests with the top ten. This clonotype was counted many times. The CDR3 has 15 amino acids. V dropped 1 base and J dropped 5 bases, with 14 bases sitting between them. CDR1 SEHNR and CDR2 FQNEAQ come from the germline V gene (reference sequence). This sample was shared with a second study, whose subject was T cells expressing NK-cell markers.

The chain combines TRBV7-9 with TRBJ1-1; tentative D call: TRBD1 (6 bases). Input material: CD8+ T cells sorted from blood. The sequence derives from a woman aged 18 to 35 in good health. The DNA of the CDR3 is TGTGCCAGCAGCTTAGTGACGGGGGCAGATACTGAAGCTTTCTTT. Protein: CASSLVTGADTEAFF. The full variable domain, completed using reference TRBV7-9 and TRBJ1-1, is DTGVSQNPRHKITKRGQNVTFRCDPISEHNRLYWYRQTLGQGPEFLTYFQNEAQLEKSRLLSDRFSAERPKGSFSTLEIQRTEQGDSAMYLCASSLVTGADTEAFFGQGTRLTVV.